The rows below give T cell receptor beta chains drawn from one sample of a study of T-cell memory formation after mild COVID-19. A single record per CDR3 protein comes from TCRdb applying MiXCR to the 5' RACE reads. The sample consists of about 560,000 distinct CDR3 sequences, 15% to 20% of them appearing once. The sample taken for sequencing was PBMCs or a T cell subset sorted from them (not recorded which). Receptor source: an adult woman who had mild COVID-19 (a few samples of this study predate the infection). Cell type and time point are not known. CDR3s include the opening cysteine and the closing phenylalanine or tryptophan. The order of the fields is J gene, V gene, D gene, clone size, CDR3 protein, CDR3 DNA. The D gene is left open where the match is weak. The size field is filled for only some rows; it gives once, few, many or a size class.

>TRBJ2-1|TRBV3-1|TRBD2|few
CASTWTSGGKAHNEQFF
TGTGCCAGCACCTGGACTAGCGGGGGGAAAGCCCACAATGAGCAGTTCTTC
>TRBJ2-5|TRBV7-7|TRBD1|-
CASSLQGHQETQYF
TGTGCTAGCAGCCTACAGGGGCACCAAGAGACCCAGTACTTC
>TRBJ2-1|TRBV5-6|-|-
CASSGAREFF
TGTGCCAGCAGCGGGGCCCGGGAGTTCTTC
>TRBJ1-1|TRBV12-3/TRBV12-4|-|-
CASSETPTGAFF
TGTGCCAGCAGTGAAACACCCACAGGAGCTTTCTTT
>TRBJ2-1|TRBV7-9|-|-
CASSLEGLEGEQFF
TGTGCCAGCAGCTTAGAAGGCCTTGAGGGTGAGCAGTTCTTC
>TRBJ2-5|TRBV4-1|-|-
CASSQARGKETQYF
TGCGCCAGCAGCCAAGCTCGAGGGAAAGAGACCCAGTACTTC
>TRBJ1-4|TRBV6-5|-|-
CASSYSGGGIQGKLFF
TGTGCCAGCAGTTACTCAGGAGGGGGGATCCAAGGAAAACTGTTTTTT
>TRBJ2-6|TRBV28|TRBD1|many
CASTGGSGANVLTF
TGTGCCAGTACAGGGGGCTCTGGGGCCAACGTCCTGACTTTC
>TRBJ2-5|TRBV7-9|TRBD2|-
CAAVAGGIQETQYF
TGTGCAGCTGTAGCGGGAGGGATCCAAGAGACCCAGTACTTC
>TRBJ2-3|TRBV5-1|TRBD2|many
CASSPLAGSTDTQYF
TGCGCCAGCAGCCCTCTAGCGGGTAGCACAGATACGCAGTATTTT